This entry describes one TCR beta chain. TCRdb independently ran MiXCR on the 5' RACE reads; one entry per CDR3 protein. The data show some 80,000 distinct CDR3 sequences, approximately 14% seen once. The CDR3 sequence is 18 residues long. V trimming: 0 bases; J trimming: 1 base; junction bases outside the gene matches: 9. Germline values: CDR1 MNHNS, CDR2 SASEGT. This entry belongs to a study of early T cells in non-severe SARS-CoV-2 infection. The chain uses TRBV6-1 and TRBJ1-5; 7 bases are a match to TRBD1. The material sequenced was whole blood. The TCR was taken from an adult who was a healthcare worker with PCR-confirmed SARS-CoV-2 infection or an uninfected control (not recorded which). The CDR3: CASSEAIPTGASNQPQHF. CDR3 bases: TGTGCCAGCAGTGAAGCGATTCCCACAGGGGCGAGCAATCAGCCCCAGCATTTT.